The present T cell receptor (beta chain) was sequenced within a study of OX40 agonist ivuxolimab in advanced cancers. Study-wide context: Ivuxolimab was a fully human IgG2 agonistic monoclonal antibody targeting the costimulatory receptor OX40 (CD134). The paper reports the monotherapy dose-escalation portion (N of about 50 patients) of the phase I ivuxolimab trial. Among the roughly 50 dose-escalation patients, some 20 had hepatocellular carcinoma, 15 or so melanoma, 9 renal cell carcinoma and 9 head and neck cancer. Prior anti-PD-1, anti-PD-L1 or anti-CTLA-4 therapy was permitted, and checkpoint inhibitors had been received by roughly 40% of dose-escalation patients. A male proportion of roughly 80% and a mean age of around 60 years, ranging from roughly 23 to 80, were recorded for the dose-escalation cohort. The point of sequencing TCRbeta in the periphery was to test whether ivuxolimab changed TCR sequence diversity and drove clonal T-cell expansion. Three dose-escalation patients achieved partial responses, one with hepatocellular carcinoma and two with cutaneous melanoma. Intravenous ivuxolimab was administered to patients every 2 weeks at six dose levels: 0.01, 0.1, 0.3, 1.5, 3 and 10 mg/kg.

This clone was counted between two and nine times. Its cognate antigen has yet to be identified. Per-base qualities were not stored, and no clone one base away is much larger. On the study overall, not on this receptor specifically: In the 0.1-3.0 mg/kg groups, partial responders had among the lowest normalized peripheral clonal expansion, particularly in CD8+ T cells. Low levels of normalized T-cell clonal expansion were also seen in some nonresponding patients. After ivuxolimab, expanded clones were on average more numerous among CD8+ T cells than among CD4+ T cells. Clonal expansion of both CD4+ and CD8+ blood T cells was observed from baseline to week 6 at doses 0.1 to 3.0 mg/kg. Antigen specificity was not determined for the clonally expanded peripheral T cells.

CDR1 and CDR2 (SGHNT, YYREEE) derive from the germline V gene (reference sequence). V was cut back by 4 bases and J by 1 base, leaving a gap of 18 bases between them. The CDR3 measures 16 amino acids from cysteine to phenylalanine. The DNA shown is the 48-base CDR3, in frame from base 1. Patients with autoimmune disease history or receiving systemic immunosuppression were excluded from the trial. In every dose cohort, peripheral blood was drawn for TCR sequencing at baseline, cycle 4 day 1, and cycle 7 day 1. The samples were drawn from a first-in-human, open-label, multicenter phase I dose-escalation trial of ivuxolimab. Adults with locally advanced or metastatic melanoma, renal cell carcinoma, hepatocellular carcinoma or head and neck squamous cell carcinoma were enrolled in the trial. Before TCR sequencing, CD4+ T cells and CD8+ T cells were sorted from peripheral blood as separate populations.

Genomic DNA was isolated from the sorted cells so that the TCRbeta CDR3 region could be sequenced. The immunoSEQ Assay was used for sequencing of TCRbeta CDR3 regions. Imported from immuneACCESS, the table was reduced by TCRdb to in-frame sequences with V and J called. These copies leave out some clones; in studies compared against another copy, an unresolved V gene accounts for under half, and the cause of the remainder is not known. The sample records 37,000 or so clones, roughly 82% of which are singletons. Under 2% of the sample is held by the ten biggest clonotypes. This material consisted of CD4+ or CD8+ T cells sorted from blood, taken in a trial of the OX40 agonist ivuxolimab. The TCR comes from an adult with an advanced solid tumor such as melanoma, head and neck, liver or kidney cancer. The chain links TRBV5-4 with TRBJ2-7, with TRBD1 tentatively as D gene (6 bases match). The nucleotides are TGTGCCAGCAGCACCACAGCCACAGGGATGTCCTACGAGCAGTACTTC. Its translation is CASSTTATGMSYEQYF. Full variable domain (CDR3 extended with the reference TRBV5-4 and TRBJ2-7 proteins): ETGVTQSPTHLIKTRGQQVTLRCSSQSGHNTVSWYQQALGQGPQFIFQYYREEENGRGNFPPRFSGLQFPNYSSELNVNALELDDSALYLCASSTTATGMSYEQYFGPGTRLTVT.